This TCR beta chain was recovered during a study of T cells in Graves' hyperthyroidism and ophthalmopathy. Germline CDR1 reads ENHRY; CDR2 reads SYGVKD. The length of the CDR3 is 16 residues. V lost 5 bases, J lost 2 bases, and 8 bases stayed unmatched. Criteria for exclusion of patients were uncontrolled infection, other autoimmune disease, pregnancy or lactation. About this clonotype: Its target is not known.

Findings and caveats of the study: Peripheral blood also featured most of the thyroid clonotypes expanded above 0.001.

Amplification of TCR beta CDR3 regions used RNA as the template. HTBI primers were employed in a first-round RT-PCR of the TCR CDR3. MiXCR, applied by TCRdb to the multiplex PCR reads, yields one record per CDR3 protein. The sample shows more than 500,000 distinct CDR3 sequences, about half of them seen only once. The chain recombines TRBV10-3 with TRBJ2-3; TRBD2 matches at 9 bases. The sequenced sample consisted of peripheral blood or thyroid tissue (not recorded which). This TCR was recovered from an adult woman with Graves' disease, either hyperthyroidism or ophthalmopathy (not recorded which). The CDR3: CAISFRLAGVTDTQYF. As DNA, the CDR3 is TGTGCCATCAGTTTCCGGTTAGCGGGAGTCACAGATACGCAGTATTTT.